Sequencing of this T cell receptor (beta chain) was carried out in a study of cytomegalovirus exposure and HLA in healthy donors. It was with 60 Vbeta and 13 Jbeta primers that the PCR ran. Generated by immunoSEQ multiplex PCR, the TCRdb table keeps only in-frame clones and is missing some. This sample's table has more than 85,000 clones. The CDR3 has 17 residues. Germline values: CDR1 SGHAT, CDR2 FQNNGV. The ends were cut back, 2 bases at V and 1 base at J, with 17 bases in the middle. About this clone itself: As yet, its antigen is unknown.

Study-level results: As a later analysis showed, a missense DCLRE1C variant was linked to trimming of TCR beta V- and J-genes. The authors enumerated around 150 TCR beta chains as linked to cytomegalovirus. Most TCR beta V segments were productive about 90% or about 30% of the time in an earlier analysis.

The receptor was isolated from a girl aged 5 to 17 in good health and CMV-seropositive. The sequenced material came from PBMCs. The chain recombines TRBV11-2 with TRBJ1-1; D unresolved. This chain's CDR3 is CASSLFRLQEGNTEAFF. The CDR3, as DNA: TGTGCCAGCAGCTTATTTCGACTCCAGGAGGGGAACACTGAAGCTTTCTTT.